This is a list of T cell receptor beta chains from one sample in a study of blood T cell repertoires in COVID-19. Method: immunoSEQ multiplex PCR; TCRdb's copy keeps in-frame clones and lacks some. Of 210,000 or so clones in the sample, 81% were seen once. The specimen was PBMCs or T cells enriched from blood (not recorded which). The source of these receptors is a woman between 50 and 59 years old with acute COVID-19. CDR3s include the opening cysteine and the closing phenylalanine or tryptophan. D genes are given only for firm matches. Clone sizes are given selectively: once, few, many, or a class where the clone is expanded.

CDR3: CASSLNPGQESSWAFF
DNA: TGCGCCAGCAGCTTAAACCCGGGACAGGAGTCGTCGTGGGCTTTCTTT
V: TRBV5-1
size: once
D: TRBD1
J: TRBJ1-1

CDR3: CASSPGRPPYEQYF
DNA: TGTGCCAGCAGCCCCGGCAGGCCCCCCTACGAGCAGTACTTC
V: TRBV28
size: -
D: -
J: TRBJ2-7

CDR3: CASRPRTGTDTQYF
DNA: TGCGCCAGCAGGCCTCGGACAGGGACAGATACGCAGTATTTT
V: TRBV4-3
size: -
D: TRBD1
J: TRBJ2-3

CDR3: CASSYGSPGELFF
DNA: TGTGCCAGCAGTTACGGTAGTCCCGGGGAGCTGTTTTTT
V: TRBV6-6
size: -
D: -
J: TRBJ2-2

CDR3: CASSQDPGLAANEQFF
DNA: TGTGCCAGCAGCCAAGACCCGGGACTAGCGGCTAATGAGCAGTTCTTC
V: TRBV4-2
size: -
D: TRBD2
J: TRBJ2-1

CDR3: CASSPGLAGGNEQFF
DNA: TGTGCCAGCTCACCGGGACTAGCGGGAGGCAATGAGCAGTTCTTC
V: TRBV18
size: -
D: TRBD2
J: TRBJ2-1

CDR3: CASSVSGKDTQYF
DNA: TGTGCCAGCAGTGTTTCGGGAAAAGATACGCAGTATTTT
V: TRBV6-4
size: -
D: -
J: TRBJ2-3

CDR3: CAIRESGTSGTEQYF
DNA: TGTGCCATCAGGGAGTCCGGGACTAGCGGGACCGAGCAGTACTTC
V: TRBV10-3
size: -
D: TRBD2
J: TRBJ2-7

CDR3: CASSFAGSGDTQYF
DNA: TGTGCCAGCAGTTTCGCTGGTTCGGGAGATACGCAGTATTTT
V: TRBV27
size: -
D: -
J: TRBJ2-3

CDR3: CASSFTPNYGYTF
DNA: TGTGCCAGCAGTTTCACACCCAACTATGGCTACACCTTC
V: TRBV28
size: -
D: -
J: TRBJ1-2

CDR3: CASSPQGARGGTEAFF
DNA: TGTGCCAGCAGCCCCCAGGGGGCGCGGGGTGGCACTGAAGCTTTCTTT
V: TRBV7-6
size: few
D: TRBD1
J: TRBJ1-1

CDR3: CASSSQGIKQPQHF
DNA: TGTGCCAGCAGCTCACAGGGGATCAAACAGCCCCAGCATTTT
V: TRBV7-2
size: -
D: TRBD1
J: TRBJ1-5

CDR3: CASSFGQGFSGNTIYF
DNA: TGTGCCAGCAGCTTTGGACAGGGTTTCTCTGGAAACACCATATATTTT
V: TRBV7-9
size: -
D: TRBD1
J: TRBJ1-3

CDR3: CSASNRASSGANVLTF
DNA: TGCAGTGCTAGTAACAGGGCGAGCTCTGGGGCCAACGTCCTGACTTTC
V: TRBV20-1
size: -
D: -
J: TRBJ2-6

CDR3: CAISRSESGNTIYF
DNA: TGTGCCATCAGCAGGTCTGAATCGGGGAACACCATATATTTT
V: TRBV10-3
size: -
D: -
J: TRBJ1-3

CDR3: CASSTGGLGEKLFF
DNA: TGTGCCAGCAGCACAGGGGGTCTGGGCGAAAAACTGTTTTTT
V: TRBV28
size: -
D: TRBD1
J: TRBJ1-4

CDR3: CASSARQGGTGELFF
DNA: TGTGCCAGCAGCGCCCGACAGGGTGGCACCGGGGAGCTGTTTTTT
V: TRBV7-2
size: once
D: TRBD1
J: TRBJ2-2

CDR3: CASSLEQGSQQYF
DNA: TGCGCCAGCAGCTTGGAACAGGGCAGTCAGCAGTACTTC
V: TRBV5-1
size: few
D: -
J: TRBJ2-7

CDR3: CASSVVQGRNTGELFF
DNA: TGTGCCAGCAGCGTAGTTCAGGGCAGAAACACCGGGGAGCTGTTTTTT
V: TRBV9
size: -
D: -
J: TRBJ2-2

CDR3: CAISPTGRGDVGGYTF
DNA: TGTGCCATCAGCCCGACCGGCAGGGGTGATGTGGGTGGCTACACCTTC
V: TRBV10-3
size: -
D: -
J: TRBJ1-2

CDR3: CASRGRLAGVRETQYF
DNA: TGTGCCAGCAGGGGACGACTAGCGGGGGTGCGGGAGACCCAGTACTTC
V: TRBV27
size: few
D: TRBD2
J: TRBJ2-5

CDR3: CASSPTQSLVPGGANVLTF
DNA: TGTGCCAGCAGCCCAACTCAAAGTCTGGTCCCGGGGGGGGCCAACGTCCTGACTTTC
V: TRBV7-9
size: -
D: -
J: TRBJ2-6

CDR3: CATSDHTLQGKAGNEQFF
DNA: TGTGCCACCAGTGATCATACGCTCCAGGGAAAGGCCGGGAATGAGCAGTTCTTC
V: TRBV24-1
size: -
D: -
J: TRBJ2-1

CDR3: CATSREGGGRETQYF
DNA: TGTGCCACCAGCAGAGAAGGTGGGGGCAGGGAGACCCAGTACTTC
V: TRBV15
size: once
D: -
J: TRBJ2-5

CDR3: CASSLNTGRGNSPLHF
DNA: TGTGCCAGCAGCCTTAACACAGGGCGAGGAAATTCACCCCTCCACTTT
V: TRBV7-3
size: -
D: -
J: TRBJ1-6

CDR3: CASSGQVPQPQHF
DNA: TGTGCCAGTAGTGGTCAGGTACCCCAGCCCCAGCATTTT
V: TRBV19
size: -
D: -
J: TRBJ1-5

CDR3: CASSPLTGSTDTQYF
DNA: TGCGCCAGCAGCCCCTTGACAGGGAGCACAGATACGCAGTATTTT
V: TRBV5-1
size: -
D: TRBD1
J: TRBJ2-3

CDR3: CASSYNQDRVRYTF
DNA: TGTGCCAGCAGCTACAACCAGGACAGGGTTCGCTACACCTTC
V: TRBV7-2
size: -
D: TRBD1
J: TRBJ1-2

CDR3: CASSILAGGIYEQYF
DNA: TGTGCCAGTAGTATACTAGCGGGGGGCATCTACGAGCAGTACTTC
V: TRBV19
size: once
D: TRBD2
J: TRBJ2-7

CDR3: CASSQDRTAYGYTF
DNA: TGCGCCAGCAGCCAAGACCGGACAGCCTATGGCTACACCTTC
V: TRBV4-3
size: -
D: -
J: TRBJ1-2

CDR3: CASSDRDYGYTF
DNA: TGTGCCAGTAGTGACAGAGACTATGGCTACACCTTC
V: TRBV19
size: -
D: -
J: TRBJ1-2

CDR3: CATSRYPGLQTQYF
DNA: TGTGCCACCAGCAGGTATCCGGGGTTGCAGACCCAGTACTTC
V: TRBV15
size: -
D: -
J: TRBJ2-5

CDR3: CATATGGLYGYTF
DNA: TGTGCCACGGCGACAGGGGGTCTATATGGCTACACCTTC
V: TRBV19
size: -
D: TRBD1
J: TRBJ1-2

CDR3: CASSPESAGGYEQYF
DNA: TGTGCCAGCTCACCCGAATCGGCAGGGGGCTACGAGCAGTACTTC
V: TRBV18
size: -
D: TRBD1
J: TRBJ2-7

CDR3: CASNPEGGGYNEQFF
DNA: TGTGCCAGCAACCCGGAGGGGGGGGGATACAATGAGCAGTTCTTC
V: TRBV6-6
size: -
D: -
J: TRBJ2-1

CDR3: CASSLAGLATGELFF
DNA: TGTGCCAGCAGCTTAGCGGGACTAGCCACCGGGGAGCTGTTTTTT
V: TRBV7-8
size: -
D: TRBD2
J: TRBJ2-2